Below, 24 T cell receptor beta chains from the same sample are listed, as sequenced in a study of blood T cell repertoires in COVID-19 (TCRdb year 2020). The library was generated by the immunoSEQ multiplex PCR assay. Not all clones reach the TCRdb copy of this immuneACCESS table, which keeps in-frame sequences only. Checked studies attribute under half of the gap to unresolved V genes and leave the rest unexplained. The sample records about 75,000 clones, approximately 90% of which are singletons. The biggest ten clones account for 15% to 20% of the sample. The source material was peripheral blood. Receptor source: a human donor in a cohort sampled during active COVID-19.

The chain uses TRBV5-1 and TRBJ1-2; D not certain. The V gene lost 0 bases and the J gene lost 8 bases, with 11 bases spanning the gap. Germline V gene lookup returns CDR1 SGHRS and CDR2 YFSETQ. The CDR3 sequence is 13 residues long. The CDR3 is CASSLGPNNGYTF. The CDR3 DNA reads TGCGCCAGCAGCTTGGGTCCTAATAACGGCTACACCTTC.

Notes on this clone: In this CDR3 the conserved last residue, phenylalanine or tryptophan, is missing, so a read error is likely. It is unclear where the CDR3 begins or ends on the DNA, so no DNA is shown, and the CDR3 is as TCRdb lists it. The chain joins TRBV12-3 or TRBV12-4 to TRBJ1-1; TRBD1, as called in the table, went unchecked against the DNA. The CDR3 has 13 amino acids, counting both end residues. The CDR3 loop reads CASSPLGTPKGDI.

This clone occurred once. The V call is TRBV10-3, the J call TRBJ2-1, with TRBD2 matching 13 bases. V shed 6 bases and J 9 bases; nucleotides not matched to a gene: 8. This CDR3 comprises 15 residues. Germline CDR1 ENHRY, CDR2 SYGVKD. CDR3 residues: CAISLEGLAGTEQFF. In nucleotides, the CDR3 is TGTGCCATCAGCCTAGAGGGACTAGCGGGAACTGAGCAGTTCTTC.

The V gene is TRBV11-2, the J gene TRBJ2-3; possibly TRBD2 for D (7 bases). CDR3 length: 18 amino acids. Germline values: CDR1 SGHAT, CDR2 FQNNGV. The V and J ends lost 3 bases and 0 bases respectively, with 19 bases between them. This chain's CDR3 is CASSLRGTRLTSTDTQYF. As DNA, the CDR3 is TGTGCCAGCAGCTTGCGGGGGACAAGACTTACTAGCACAGATACGCAGTATTTT.

J is TRBJ1-4 and V is TRBV12-3 or TRBV12-4; the D is unclear. V lost 2 bases to trimming and J lost 8 bases, with 9 bases between them. The CDR3 is 13 amino acids. This CDR3 reads CASSLSGLEKLFF. The CDR3 DNA is TGTGCCAGCAGTTTATCCGGGTTGGAAAAACTGTTTTTT.

This clone was observed a single time. The chain has TRBV6-4 and TRBJ1-1; 9 bases align to TRBD1. Unmatched junction bases numbered 7, after V lost 6 bases and J lost 5 bases. Germline V gene lookup returns CDR1 MRHNA and CDR2 SNTAGT. This CDR3 spans 14 amino acids. The CDR3 bases are TGTGCCAGCAGCGCCGGACAGGGGAGGACTGAAGCTTTCTTT. Amino acid sequence: CASSAGQGRTEAFF.

The CDR3 here is CASKPGGVTEAFF. The DNA of the CDR3 is TGTGCCAGTAAACCAGGGGGCGTCACTGAAGCTTTCTTT. The J gene is TRBJ1-1, the V gene TRBV28; 8 bases line up with TRBD1. This CDR3 has 13 amino acids. Germline lookup yields CDR1 MDHEN and CDR2 SYDVKM. V gave up 9 bases and J gave up 4 bases; unmatched junction bases: 7.

V is TRBV7-9 and J is TRBJ2-4; 7 positions agree with TRBD2. The CDR3 covers 13 residues. The germline gives CDR1 SEHNR, CDR2 FQNEAQ (reference sequence). V lost 0 bases and J lost 8; bases outside the gene matches: 1. For the CDR3, the DNA is TGTGCCAGCAGCTTAGCGGGAGGGGACATTCAGTACTTC. Translated, it gives CASSLAGGDIQYF.

The V and J genes are TRBV5-1 and TRBJ1-2; D unclear. The germline V and J ends were trimmed by 1 base and 5 bases, with 6 bases remaining between them. Germline CDR1 reads SGHRS; CDR2 reads YFSETQ. The CDR3 spans 12 residues. CDR3 DNA sequence: TGCGCCAGCAGCTTGCCCGGGTATGGCTACACCTTC. Encoded protein: CASSLPGYGYTF.

This chain joins TRBV19 and TRBJ2-6; 8 bases map to TRBD1. This CDR3 comprises 15 residues. V was pared by 8 bases and J by 1 base, with 4 bases of the junction left unmatched. Germline CDR1 is LNHDA and CDR2 is SQIVND (reference sequence). CDR3 loop: CASGTGGSGANVLTF. For the CDR3, the DNA is TGTGCCAGTGGGACAGGCGGTTCTGGGGCCAACGTCCTGACTTTC.

This clone was detected once. One end of the junction does not line up with germline, which may come from a read error. The chain uses TRBV19 and TRBJ1-5; maybe TRBD1 (5 bases). The length of the CDR3 is 15 residues. CDR1 is LNHDA, CDR2 SQIVND, per germline (reference sequence). Written as DNA, the CDR3 is TGTGCCAGTAGTATACGGGGGAATAGCGATCAGCCCCAGCATTTT. Its translation: CASSIRGNSDQPQHF. Combining the CDR3 with reference TRBV19 and TRBJ1-5 gives the whole variable domain DGGITQSPKYLFRKEGQNVTLSCEQNLNHDAMYWYRQDPGQGLRLIYYSQIVNDFQKGDIAEGYSVSREKKESFPLTVTSAQKNPTAFYLCASSIRGNSDQPQHFGDGTRLSIL.

This clone has more than one count but fewer than ten. Written as DNA, the CDR3 is TGCGCCAGCAGCCAAGATTTGACGGGGAGCGCCGGGGAGCTGTTTTTT. Amino acids: CASSQDLTGSAGELFF. V usage is TRBV4-1 and J usage is TRBJ2-2, with D tentatively TRBD2 (5 bases). Germline V gene data show CDR1 as MGHRA and CDR2 as YSYEKL. V was clipped by 0 bases and J by 6 bases, with 14 bases between them. This CDR3 is 16 amino acids long.

The chain recombines TRBV3-1 (or the pseudogene TRBV3-2) with TRBJ2-7; possibly TRBD1 for D (6 bases). Deletions cut 4 bases from V and 1 base from J, with 14 bases between. Germline lookup yields CDR1 LGHDT and CDR2 YNNKEL (reference sequence). This CDR3 comprises 15 residues. Written as DNA, the CDR3 is TGTGCCAGCAGCCTGTCTAGGACAGTTTCCTACGAGCAGTACTTC. Translated, it gives CASSLSRTVSYEQYF.

The CDR3 DNA sequence: TGTGCCAGCAGCTTACTTGTTGGCAGTTCTAACTATGGCTACACCTTC. Translation gives CASSLLVGSSNYGYTF. V is TRBV7-6 and J is TRBJ1-2; D unresolved. The ends were cut back, 2 bases at V and 0 bases at J, with 13 bases in the middle. Germline loops: CDR1 SGHVS, CDR2 FNYEAQ. The CDR3 covers 16 residues.

This CDR3 reads CASRLASGANVLTF. The CDR3 region has the DNA TGTGCCAGCAGATTAGCGTCTGGGGCCAACGTCCTGACTTTC. The rearrangement links TRBV6-5 to TRBJ2-6, with a possible D match to TRBD2 (5 bases). This CDR3 is 14 amino acids long. Germline CDR1 is MNHEY and CDR2 is SVGAGI. V was trimmed by 6 bases and J by 1 base, leaving 7 bases between them.

This clone was seen a single time. V and J are TRBV5-1 and TRBJ2-3; TRBD1 might be the D (5 bases). The CDR3 has 14 amino acids. The germline gives CDR1 SGHRS, CDR2 YFSETQ. Between the trimmed V and J ends, which lost 4 bases and 2 bases, there was a span of 11 bases. The CDR3 DNA is TGCGCCAGCAGCCAAGGACACGACACAGATACGCAGTATTTT. It codes for CASSQGHDTDTQYF. Variable domain in full (rest from reference TRBV5-1 and TRBJ2-3): KAGVTQTPRYLIKTRGQQVTLSCSPISGHRSVSWYQQTPGQGLQFLFEYFSETQRNKGNFPGRFSGRQFSNSRSEMNVSTLELGDSALYLCASSQGHDTDTQYFGPGTRLTVL.

This clone turned up a few times. The rearrangement joins TRBV6-4 to TRBJ1-4, with D uncertain. This CDR3 is built from 14 residues. V shed 9 bases and J shed 0 bases, with 11 bases lying between them. Germline V lookup: CDR1 MRHNA, CDR2 SNTAGT. This CDR3 is CARVTGATNEKLFF. The CDR3 DNA follows: TGTGCCAGGGTGACCGGGGCAACTAATGAAAAACTGTTTTTT.

The genes are TRBV5-6 and TRBJ2-1, with D tentatively TRBD2 (5 bases). Between the trimmed V and J ends, which lost 2 bases and 4 bases, there was a span of 16 bases. The CDR3 totals 16 residues. Germline-derived CDR1 and CDR2 are SGHDT and YYEEEE. Written as DNA, the CDR3 is TGTGCCAGCAGCTTTGGGCTAGCCCTTTCTTACAATGAGCAGTTCTTC. This translates into CASSFGLALSYNEQFF. The whole variable domain, remainder taken from reference TRBV5-6 and TRBJ2-1, is DAGVTQSPTHLIKTRGQQVTLRCSPKSGHDTVSWYQQALGQGPQFIFQYYEEEERQRGNFPDRFSGHQFPNYSSELNVNALLLGDSALYLCASSFGLALSYNEQFFGPGTRLTVL.

The V gene is TRBV28, the J gene TRBJ1-4; no definite D call. Per germline, CDR1 MDHEN and CDR2 SYDVKM. The CDR3 extends over 17 amino acids. Trimming took off 2 bases at V and 4 bases at J, with 17 bases between the two ends. Here the CDR3 DNA reads TGTGCCAGCAGTTTACCTCCCCCCGAGGGTTATAATGAAAAACTGTTTTTT. This sequence encodes CASSLPPPEGYNEKLFF.

The chain combines TRBV5-4 with TRBJ2-2; D unresolved. Germline V gives CDR1 SGHNT, CDR2 YYREEE (reference sequence). CDR3 size: 16 residues. Trimming pared 0 bases from V and 6 bases from J, leaving 15 bases between. This CDR3 is CASSLAEARAAGELFF. CDR3 in DNA: TGTGCCAGCAGCTTGGCCGAAGCCCGAGCCGCCGGGGAGCTGTTTTTT.

This clone was seen a single time. V is TRBV5-5 and J is TRBJ2-1; D possibly corresponds to TRBD2 (5 bases). This CDR3 contains 15 residues. V was cut by 5 bases and J by 1 base, with 13 bases left in between. The V gene's germline CDR1 is SGHKS and CDR2 YYEKEE (reference sequence). Here the CDR3 DNA reads TGTGCCAGCAGACGACTACTAACATCCTACAATGAGCAGTTCTTC. Its protein is CASRRLLTSYNEQFF.

This chain uses TRBV28 with TRBJ2-1; 9 positions match TRBD1. The ends lost 5 bases at V and 8 bases at J; junction bases unmatched: 10. CDR1 is MDHEN, CDR2 SYDVKM, per germline. The CDR3 contains 15 residues. The DNA of the CDR3 is TGTGCCAGCAGTCCACCAGGGACAGGGAAAGATGAGCAGTTCTTC. This translates into CASSPPGTGKDEQFF.

This chain links TRBV7-9 with TRBJ2-6; 7 bases fit TRBD2. CDR1 and CDR2 from the germline V gene are SEHNR and FQNEAQ (reference sequence). There are 18 residues in the CDR3. After removal of 3 bases from V and 2 bases from J, the junction contained 10 bases not matched to a gene. The CDR3 here is CASSFRGVKIAGANVLTF. The CDR3, as DNA: TGTGCCAGCAGCTTTCGGGGGGTTAAGATCGCTGGGGCCAACGTCCTGACTTTC.

This clone has only a few counts. This chain joins TRBV9 and TRBJ2-3, with 7 nucleotides matching TRBD1. Germline CDR1 and CDR2: SGDLS and YYNGEE. This CDR3 is 13 amino acids long. J lost 3 bases, V lost 3 bases, and 1 base had no gene match. The CDR3 DNA reads TGTGCCAGCAGCGAGGGACAGACAGATACGCAGTATTTT. Translation gives CASSEGQTDTQYF.